What follows describes a single T cell receptor (beta chain). Its matching antigen is unknown. The data originate from a study of brain metastases from non-small cell lung cancer. Study observations and caveats: T-cell clones appeared expanded in nearly 65% of brain metastases relative to matched primary tumors. Brain metastases had lower T-cell infiltration than primary tumors. TCR repertoires overlapped largely between brain metastases and matched primaries.

TCRdb's copy holds only in-frame clones and misses some; the assay was immunoSEQ multiplex PCR. The sample lists about 6,000 clones; about four fifths were seen once. Material: primary lung tumor tissue. This TCR was sampled from a donor at least 40 years old with non-small cell lung cancer.

In nucleotides, the CDR3 is TGTGCCATCAGAGTAGACTCCTACAATGAGCAGTTCTTC. It translates to CAIRVDSYNEQFF. This chain connects TRBV10-3 to TRBJ2-1; D unclear. V was shortened by 6 bases and J by 0 bases, with 6 bases between the two germline ends. Germline CDR1 and CDR2: ENHRY and SYGVKD. The CDR3 contains 13 residues.